The 27 T cell receptor beta chains given below trace back to one sample, sequenced in a study. A single record per CDR3 protein comes from TCRdb applying MiXCR to the RT-PCR reads. Altogether about 700,000 distinct CDR3 sequences are present, approximately 15% being singletons, with the ten largest covering about 3.6%. Input material: memory CD4+ T cells from blood. All receptors come from a female donor in good health, serving as a healthy control.

This clonotype was seen a handful of times. This chain connects TRBV18 to TRBJ1-4; no clear D. Germline V gene lookup returns CDR1 KGHSH and CDR2 LQKENI. This CDR3 region has 14 residues. V was shortened by 1 base and J by 3 bases, with 6 bases between the two germline ends. The CDR3 DNA reads as TGTGCCAGCTCACCACTCTCGGCTAATGAAAAACTGTTTTTT. Translated, it gives CASSPLSANEKLFF.

In this sample, this clonotype turned up many times. The chain couples TRBV7-8 to TRBJ2-1, with D possibly being TRBD2 (6 bases). The CDR3 is 18 residues long. Per the germline V gene, CDR1 is SGHVS and CDR2 is FQNEAQ. Trimming removed 2 bases from V and 0 bases from J, with 17 bases in between. The CDR3 reads CASSLSLDPGLSYNEQFF. The CDR3 DNA is TGTGCCAGCAGCTTATCCCTGGACCCGGGACTCTCCTACAATGAGCAGTTCTTC. The whole variable domain, remainder taken from reference TRBV7-8 and TRBJ2-1, is GAGVSQSPRYKVAKRGQDVALRCDPISGHVSLFWYQQALGQGPEFLTYFQNEAQLDKSGLPSDRFFAERPEGSVSTLKIQRTQQEDSAVYLCASSLSLDPGLSYNEQFFGPGTRLTVL.

CDR3 in amino acids: CASSRERQGEEQYF. Here the CDR3 DNA reads TGTGCCAGCTCTAGAGAGAGACAGGGCGAAGAGCAGTACTTC. The rearrangement joins TRBV6-6 to TRBJ2-7; TRBD1 matches at 7 bases. The CDR3 is made up of 14 amino acids. The germline V gene encodes CDR1 MNHNY and CDR2 SVGAGI (reference sequence). V dropped 8 bases and J dropped 7; count of bases not matched to a gene: 14.

Many counts were recorded for this clonotype. This chain uses TRBV29-1 with TRBJ2-5, with 8 bases identical to TRBD1. The germline V gene has CDR1 SQVTM and CDR2 ANQGSEA. The CDR3 covers 16 residues. Trimming took 4 bases from V and 3 from J; bases not matched to a gene: 13. The CDR3 sequence is CSVGPRGRGREETQYF. DNA of the CDR3: TGCAGCGTTGGCCCCAGGGGCAGGGGGCGCGAAGAGACCCAGTACTTC.

This clonotype was observed many times. The CDR3 spells CASSPRLSGSNQPQHF. Written as DNA, the CDR3 is TGTGCCAGCAGCCCCCGACTGAGCGGAAGCAATCAGCCCCAGCATTTT. The chain recombines TRBV5-6 with TRBJ1-5; D remains unclear. There are 16 residues in the CDR3. Germline values: CDR1 SGHDT, CDR2 YYEEEE. Deletions cut 4 bases from V and 1 base from J, with 15 bases between.

Ten or more counts support this clonotype. This chain joins TRBV6-6 and TRBJ1-5; D may be TRBD1 (6 bases). Trimming stripped 5 bases from V and 4 bases from J, with 12 bases between. Germline V lookup: CDR1 MNHNY, CDR2 SVGAGI (reference sequence). The CDR3 is 14 residues long. The CDR3 DNA follows: TGTGCCAGCAGTGACACAGGGAAAAATCAGCCCCAGCATTTT. Protein: CASSDTGKNQPQHF.

Ten or more counts support this clonotype. V is TRBV20-1 and J is TRBJ2-7, with 15 bases fitting TRBD2. The CDR3 contains 13 residues. Per the germline V gene, CDR1 is DFQATT and CDR2 is SNEGSKA (reference sequence). J gave up 6 bases and V 7 bases, and 4 bases lay outside the gene matches. The CDR3 spells CSGGGLAGGEQYF. The CDR3 DNA is TGCAGTGGAGGGGGACTAGCGGGAGGCGAGCAGTACTTC.

The chain employs TRBV3-1 and TRBJ2-7; 9 bases are shared with TRBD2. The CDR3 extends over 15 amino acids. The junction had 7 bases not matched to a gene; V was cut back by 4 bases and J by 3 bases. Germline CDR1 reads LGHDT; CDR2 reads YNNKEL (reference sequence). Here the CDR3 reads CASSLQTSGLYEQYF. The CDR3 DNA follows: TGTGCCAGCAGCCTCCAGACTAGCGGCCTCTACGAGCAGTACTTC.

In this sample, this clonotype turned up a few times. The chain links TRBV29-1 to TRBJ2-2; D possibly corresponds to TRBD1 (6 bases). This CDR3 is 14 amino acids long. Germline lookup yields CDR1 SQVTM and CDR2 ANQGSEA. Trimming removed 4 bases from V and 4 bases from J, with 13 bases in between. CDR3 coding DNA: TGCAGCGTTGTCGAGACAGGCTTCACCGGGGAGCTGTTTTTT. The encoded protein is CSVVETGFTGELFF.

This clonotype was recorded many times. The CDR3 DNA reads as TGTGCCACCAGTCGGCAGCCCCAGCATTTT. Its protein product is CATSRQPQHF. This rearrangement joins TRBV24-1 to TRBJ1-5; D gene unclear. V lost 6 bases and J lost 7, with 3 bases in between. CDR3 length: 10 amino acids. Per the germline V gene, CDR1 is KGHDR and CDR2 is SFDVKD.

This clonotype was counted ten times or more. The chain uses TRBV10-3 and TRBJ2-7; 9 nucleotides match TRBD2. V lost 10 bases to trimming and J lost 7 bases; unmatched junction nucleotides: 20. The CDR3 sequence is 16 residues long. Looked up from germline, CDR1 is ENHRY and CDR2 is SYGVKD. In DNA, the CDR3 is TGTGCCACCCGAGGGGTGGCGGGAGGGAGTACGGGAGAGCAGTACTTC. This translates into CATRGVAGGSTGEQYF.

This clonotype was observed a handful of times. The chain has TRBV29-1 and TRBJ2-4; 11 nucleotides line up with TRBD2. The J segment lost 8 bases and the V segment lost 7 bases, leaving 10 bases of the junction unmatched. This CDR3 has 14 amino acids. The germline V gene has CDR1 SQVTM and CDR2 ANQGSEA. In DNA form, the CDR3 reads TGCAGCGCTAATAGCGGGAGGGGTAGGGACATTCAGTACTTC. It encodes CSANSGRGRDIQYF.

The rearrangement joins TRBV7-2 to TRBJ2-3; weak D call: TRBD2 (6 bases). The CDR3 loop spans 16 amino acids. Germline V gene lookup returns CDR1 SGHTA and CDR2 FQGNSA. With 3 bases removed from V and 2 bases from J, the gap between germline ends came to 15 bases. DNA of the CDR3: TGTGCCAGCAGCTTTCATTCCGCGGGAATCACAGATACGCAGTATTTT. This encodes CASSFHSAGITDTQYF.

This rearrangement joins TRBV12-5 to TRBJ2-3, with D hard to call. This CDR3 comprises 13 residues. Trimming stripped 1 base from V and 6 bases from J, with 8 bases between. The V gene's germline CDR1 is LGHNT and CDR2 FRNRAP. The CDR3 nucleotides are TGTGCTAGTGGTTTGGGCCAAGGGGATACGCAGTATTTT. This sequence encodes CASGLGQGDTQYF.

This clonotype appeared many times. Here the CDR3 reads CASSQTGLAGYNEQFF. The CDR3 DNA reads as TGCGCCAGCAGCCAAACGGGACTAGCGGGGTACAATGAGCAGTTCTTC. J is TRBJ2-1 and V is TRBV4-1, with 13 bases that match TRBD2. CDR3 size: 16 residues. The germline CDR1 and CDR2 sequences are MGHRA and YSYEKL. V shed 2 bases, J shed 4 bases, and the junction held 2 bases outside the gene matches.

This clonotype appeared many times. The V call is TRBV29-1, the J call TRBJ2-7; 7 bases agree with TRBD1. Looked up from germline, CDR1 is SQVTM and CDR2 is ANQGSEA. After removal of 4 bases from V and 0 bases from J, the junction contained 6 bases not matched to a gene. The CDR3 loop spans 14 amino acids. CDR3 in amino acids: CSVGGTDLSYEQYF. The DNA for the CDR3 is TGCAGCGTTGGGGGGACAGACCTCTCCTACGAGCAGTACTTC.

The gene calls are TRBV6-1 and TRBJ2-7; the match to TRBD2 covers 10 bases. CDR1 MNHNS and CDR2 SASEGT come from the germline V gene. Germline trimming cut 8 bases from V and 5 bases from J; bases unmatched to any gene: 12. There are 15 residues in the CDR3. The CDR3 DNA reads as TGTGCCAGCGTAAGCGGGGGGGCCGGTGACGACGAGCAGTACTTC. Translated: CASVSGGAGDDEQYF.

The sample holds many counts of this clonotype. The rearrangement links TRBV4-3 to TRBJ2-7; the D gene is possibly TRBD2 (6 bases). V dropped 0 bases and J dropped 2 bases, with 14 bases sitting between them. The CDR3 consists of 16 residues. The germline V gene has CDR1 LGHNA and CDR2 YSLEER. CDR3 sequence reads: CASSQDRASDPYEQYF. The CDR3 DNA reads TGCGCCAGCAGCCAAGATCGGGCTAGCGACCCCTACGAGCAGTACTTC.

The table lists this clonotype with many counts. The V and J genes are TRBV9 and TRBJ2-5; 7 bases are a match to TRBD2. Germline values: CDR1 SGDLS, CDR2 YYNGEE. After removal of 2 bases from V and 4 bases from J, the junction contained 8 bases not matched to a gene. This CDR3 spans 15 amino acids. The CDR3 spells CASSVSGTIRETQYF. As DNA, the CDR3 is TGTGCCAGCAGCGTCTCCGGGACTATCCGAGAGACCCAGTACTTC.

This clonotype occurred a few times. The CDR3 DNA sequence: TGTGCCAGCAGCTTAGAAGGTCGGCAGCCCCAGCATTTT. It specifies CASSLEGRQPQHF. This rearrangement joins TRBV7-9 to TRBJ1-5, with D uncertain. Deletions cut 1 base from V and 7 bases from J, with 8 bases between. CDR3 size: 13 residues. Germline values: CDR1 SEHNR, CDR2 FQNEAQ (reference sequence). Complete variable domain (other parts from reference TRBV7-9 and TRBJ1-5): DTGVSQNPRHKITKRGQNVTFRCDPISEHNRLYWYRQTLGQGPEFLTYFQNEAQLEKSRLLSDRFSAERPKGSFSTLEIQRTEQGDSAMYLCASSLEGRQPQHFGDGTRLSIL.

This clonotype showed up just a few times. J is TRBJ1-3 and V is TRBV3-1, with TRBD1 matching over 11 bases. The CDR3 has 14 residues. The V gene's germline CDR1 is LGHDT and CDR2 YNNKEL (reference sequence). J was trimmed by 8 bases and V by 5 bases; bases with no gene match: 5. The CDR3 here is CASSGTGQGDTIYF. CDR3 coding DNA: TGTGCCAGCAGCGGAACGGGACAGGGGGACACCATATATTTT. The complete variable domain, with remaining parts taken from reference TRBV3-1 and TRBJ1-3, reads DTAVSQTPKYLVTQMGNDKSIKCEQNLGHDTMYWYKQDSKKFLKIMFSYNNKELIINETVPNRFSPKSPDKAHLNLHINSLELGDSAVYFCASSGTGQGDTIYFGEGSWLTVV.

This clonotype was found a few times. This chain connects TRBV5-1 to TRBJ1-1; D gene ambiguous. Germline V CDR1 and CDR2: SGHRS, YFSETQ. The CDR3 covers 15 residues. V gave up 4 bases and J gave up 0 bases, with 13 bases separating them. The CDR3 here is CASSPGGYMNTEAFF. DNA of the CDR3: TGCGCCAGCAGCCCCGGCGGGTACATGAACACTGAAGCTTTCTTT.

Ten or more counts support this clonotype. The chain carries TRBV5-1 and TRBJ1-1; D gene unclear. The germline V gene has CDR1 SGHRS and CDR2 YFSETQ. The CDR3 totals 13 residues. Trimming took off 2 bases at V and 1 base at J, with 6 bases between the two ends. The CDR3 DNA reads as TGCGCCAGCAGCTTCATGTCGAACACTGAAGCTTTCTTT. This gives the protein CASSFMSNTEAFF.

This clonotype was detected ten times or more. This chain connects TRBV12-3 or TRBV12-4 to TRBJ1-2; TRBD1 matches at 8 bases. CDR3 length: 14 amino acids. J was trimmed by 4 bases and V by 5 bases; bases with no gene match: 6. CDR3 sequence: CASSLGQGGYGYTF. DNA for the CDR3: TGTGCCAGCAGTCTAGGACAGGGCGGCTATGGCTACACCTTC.

This clonotype was detected many times. The chain has TRBV5-1 and TRBJ2-1; possibly TRBD2 for D (6 bases). CDR3 size: 15 residues. Trimming cost V 6 bases and J 5 bases, with 18 bases left between them. Germline assignment: CDR1 SGHRS and CDR2 YFSETQ. The CDR3 DNA is TGCGCCAGCACCCCCCTAACGGGAGTAAACAATGAGCAGTTCTTC. Protein: CASTPLTGVNNEQFF.

This clonotype was recorded at least ten times. V and J are TRBV27 and TRBJ2-3; the match to TRBD1 covers 7 bases. The J segment lost 3 bases and the V segment lost 6 bases, leaving 9 bases of the junction unmatched. CDR1 MNHEY and CDR2 SMNVEV come from the germline V gene (reference sequence). CDR3 length equals 15 residues. The CDR3 sequence: CASSRPGGWTDTQYF. CDR3 nucleotides: TGTGCCAGCAGCCGGCCAGGGGGTTGGACAGATACGCAGTATTTT.

The chain employs TRBV24-1 and TRBJ2-7; 7 bases agree with TRBD2. Trimming took 4 bases from V and 7 from J; bases not matched to a gene: 9. Germline lookup yields CDR1 KGHDR and CDR2 SFDVKD. The CDR3 has 14 residues. Written as DNA, the CDR3 is TGTGCCACCAGTGAAGGGGACTACACAAGGGAGCAGTACTTC. Translating gives CATSEGDYTREQYF.